This TCR beta chain was recorded in a study of post-analysis software for immune sequencing data. General observations from the study: Comparison with controls showed significantly lower normalized Chao1 diversity in multiple sclerosis patients. Analysis by F measure revealed that same-batch samples clustered strongly together. A handful of TRBV segments (TRBV5-6, TRBV5-1 and TRBV20-1 among them) occurred more frequently in patients than in controls.

This clonotype has at least ten counts. Its antigen is as yet unknown. Deletions cut 1 base from V and 1 base from J, with 10 bases between. The V gene's germline CDR1 is DFQATT and CDR2 SNEGSKA (reference sequence). The CDR3 length is 14 residues. Included in the TCR beta cDNA libraries were unique molecular identifiers. TCRdb re-called the PCR reads through MiXCR, storing one row per CDR3 protein. The data show roughly 600,000 distinct CDR3 sequences, roughly 40% seen once. The material sequenced was blood. J is TRBJ2-5 and V is TRBV20-1; tentative D call: TRBD2 (6 bases). This TCR came from a girl aged 10-17 years with multiple sclerosis. The chain's CDR3 is CSARGVGGQETQYF. Written as DNA, the CDR3 is TGCAGTGCTAGAGGAGTGGGGGGCCAAGAGACCCAGTACTTC.